The 9 T cell receptor beta chains listed next were all sequenced from one sample in a study of neurological immune-mediated disorders. TCRdb redid the calling of the 5' RACE reads with MiXCR, one entry per CDR3 protein. Of approximately 25,000 distinct CDR3 sequences listed, around a fifth were seen once; the top ten hold 16%. The source material was PBMCs. These receptor sequences come from a woman in her sixties in good health.

The chain uses TRBV20-1 and TRBJ2-7; D possibly corresponds to TRBD1 (5 bases). CDR3 size: 12 residues. Trimming took off 6 bases at V and 1 base at J, with 10 bases between the two ends. CDR1 is DFQATT and CDR2 is SNEGSKA in the germline V gene (reference sequence). The CDR3 here is CSAGVSSYEQYF. CDR3 bases: TGCAGTGCAGGGGTCAGTTCCTACGAGCAGTACTTC.

This clonotype occurred many times. The V gene is TRBV7-2, the J gene TRBJ2-2, with unresolved D. The germline V and J ends were trimmed by 11 bases and 10 bases, with 23 bases remaining between them. Per germline, CDR1 SGHTA and CDR2 FQGNSA. The CDR3 is made up of 14 amino acids. The CDR3 nucleotides read TGTGCCGGACCTGCCGGTAGCAGCCAGGAGGAGCTGTTTTTT. Amino acid sequence: CAGPAGSSQEELFF.

This clonotype was counted ten times or more. The chain couples TRBV6-1 to TRBJ2-5, with a weak D call TRBD1 (5 bases). The CDR3 has 15 amino acids. Germline values: CDR1 MNHNS, CDR2 SASEGT. Trimming removed 9 bases at V and 1 base at J, with 18 bases between. The CDR3 region has the DNA TGTGCCAGTACCCAGGGCAGGGTAGGCCAAGAGACCCAGTACTTC. Its protein is CASTQGRVGQETQYF.

This clonotype was counted ten times or more. The chain joins TRBV29-1 to TRBJ2-7; TRBD1 or TRBD2 may be the D gene (6 bases each). V was trimmed by 5 bases and J by 7 bases, leaving 15 bases between them. Germline V CDR1 and CDR2: SQVTM, ANQGSEA. The CDR3 has 12 residues. The CDR3 DNA follows: TGCAGCGTTAAAACGGGGGCAGGGGAGCAGTACTTC. Protein product: CSVKTGAGEQYF.

This clonotype was observed many times. This chain links TRBV5-1 with TRBJ2-7, with TRBD2 identical over 7 bases. Germline CDR1 SGHRS, CDR2 YFSETQ. J was trimmed by 4 bases and V by 4 bases; bases with no gene match: 5. There are 13 residues in the CDR3. This CDR3 is CASSPGLPYEQYF. The CDR3 DNA is TGCGCCAGCAGCCCGGGACTACCGTACGAGCAGTACTTC.

The chain carries TRBV11-1 and TRBJ2-3, with TRBD1 identical over 7 bases. Germline CDR1 SGHAT, CDR2 FQDESV (reference sequence). The CDR3 covers 14 residues. J gave up 2 bases and V 5 bases, and 4 bases lay outside the gene matches. This chain's CDR3 is CASSPGQFTDTQYF. DNA of the CDR3: TGTGCCAGCAGCCCGGGACAGTTCACAGATACGCAGTATTTT.

This clonotype was found many times. The chain couples TRBV12-3 or TRBV12-4 to TRBJ2-5; the match to TRBD2 covers 10 bases. Trimming cost V 7 bases and J 2 bases; bases outside gene matches: 7. This CDR3 is 15 amino acids long. CDR3 in amino acids: CASTLSGRVQETQYF. CDR3 DNA sequence: TGTGCCAGCACCCTAAGCGGGAGGGTACAAGAGACCCAGTACTTC.

This clonotype was seen repeatedly, ten times or more. This chain uses TRBV6-2 or TRBV6-3 with TRBJ2-7; 7 bases are shared with TRBD1. Unmatched junction bases numbered 12, after V lost 6 bases and J lost 1 base. The CDR3 contains 16 residues. Germline V gives CDR1 MNHEY, CDR2 SVGEGT. CDR3 nucleotides: TGTGCCAGCAGCTACGGTAGACAGGGCCCTTCCTACGAGCAGTACTTC. Its protein is CASSYGRQGPSYEQYF.

This clonotype is a singleton in its sample. The rearrangement links TRBV6-5 to TRBJ2-1, with TRBD2 matching over 9 bases. V lost 6 bases, J lost 8 bases, and 11 bases stayed unmatched. CDR1 and CDR2 (germline): MNHEY, SVGAGI. The CDR3 contains 15 residues. The CDR3 coding sequence is TGTGCCAGCAGCCCGCCTGGGACTAGCAGGGATGAGCAGTTCTTC. Translation gives CASSPPGTSRDEQFF.